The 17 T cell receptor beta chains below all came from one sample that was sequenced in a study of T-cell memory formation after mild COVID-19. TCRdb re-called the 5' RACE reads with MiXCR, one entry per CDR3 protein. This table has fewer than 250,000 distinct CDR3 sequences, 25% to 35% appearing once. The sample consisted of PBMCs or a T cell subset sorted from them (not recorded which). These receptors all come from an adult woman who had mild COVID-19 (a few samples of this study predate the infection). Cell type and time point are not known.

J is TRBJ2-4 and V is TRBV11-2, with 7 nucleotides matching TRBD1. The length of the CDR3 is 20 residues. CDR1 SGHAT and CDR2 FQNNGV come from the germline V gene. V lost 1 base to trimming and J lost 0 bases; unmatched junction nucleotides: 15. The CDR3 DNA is TGTGCCAGCAGCTTAGCCATCAAAAACCGGGACAGTTTAGCCAAAAACATTCAGTACTTC. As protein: CASSLAIKNRDSLAKNIQYF.

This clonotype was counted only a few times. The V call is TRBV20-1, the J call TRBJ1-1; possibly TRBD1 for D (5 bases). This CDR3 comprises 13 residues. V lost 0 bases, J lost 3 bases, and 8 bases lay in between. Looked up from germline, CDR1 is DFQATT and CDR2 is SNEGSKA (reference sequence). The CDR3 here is CSAREQVYTEAFF. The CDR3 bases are TGCAGTGCTAGAGAACAGGTATACACTGAAGCTTTCTTT.

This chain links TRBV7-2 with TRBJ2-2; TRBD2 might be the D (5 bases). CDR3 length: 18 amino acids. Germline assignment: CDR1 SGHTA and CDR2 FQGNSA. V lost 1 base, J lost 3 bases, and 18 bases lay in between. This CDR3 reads CASSLGVYQTEDTGELFF. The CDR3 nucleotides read TGTGCCAGCAGCTTAGGTGTCTACCAAACGGAGGACACCGGGGAGCTGTTTTTT.

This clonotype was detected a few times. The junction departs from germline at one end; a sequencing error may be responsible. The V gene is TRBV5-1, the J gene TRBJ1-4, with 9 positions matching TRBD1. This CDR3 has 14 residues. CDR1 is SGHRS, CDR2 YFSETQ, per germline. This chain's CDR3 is CDSSPRQGDEKLFF. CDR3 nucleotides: TGCGACAGCAGCCCACGACAGGGGGATGAAAAACTGTTTTTT.

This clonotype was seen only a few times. This chain's CDR3 is CASKGQGMKDTEAFF. The CDR3 nucleotides read TGTGCCAGTAAAGGTCAGGGTATGAAGGACACTGAAGCTTTCTTT. The chain recombines TRBV19 with TRBJ1-1; D is possibly TRBD1 (5 bases). This CDR3 is built from 15 residues. Germline CDR1 reads LNHDA; CDR2 reads SQIVND (reference sequence). V was clipped by 7 bases and J by 3 bases, with 18 bases between them.

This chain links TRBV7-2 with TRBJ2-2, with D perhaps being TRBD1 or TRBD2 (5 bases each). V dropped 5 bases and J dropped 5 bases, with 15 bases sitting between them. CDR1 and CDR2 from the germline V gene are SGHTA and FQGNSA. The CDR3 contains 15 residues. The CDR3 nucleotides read TGTGCCAGCAGCCTAGGGCTGGGGGTTACCGGGGAGCTGTTTTTT. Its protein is CASSLGLGVTGELFF.

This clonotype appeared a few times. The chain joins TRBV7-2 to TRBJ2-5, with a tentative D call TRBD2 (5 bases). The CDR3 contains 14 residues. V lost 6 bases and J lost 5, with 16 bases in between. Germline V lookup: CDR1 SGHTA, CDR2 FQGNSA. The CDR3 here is CASRRLGVVETQYF. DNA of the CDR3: TGTGCCAGCAGGCGCCTCGGGGTCGTGGAGACCCAGTACTTC.

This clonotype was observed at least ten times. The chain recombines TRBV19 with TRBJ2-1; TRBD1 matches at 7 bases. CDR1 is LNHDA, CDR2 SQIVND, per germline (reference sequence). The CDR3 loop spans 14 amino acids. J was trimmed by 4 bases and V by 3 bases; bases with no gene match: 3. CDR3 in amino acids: CASSMWTGYNEQFF. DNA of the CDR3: TGTGCCAGTAGTATGTGGACAGGTTACAATGAGCAGTTCTTC.

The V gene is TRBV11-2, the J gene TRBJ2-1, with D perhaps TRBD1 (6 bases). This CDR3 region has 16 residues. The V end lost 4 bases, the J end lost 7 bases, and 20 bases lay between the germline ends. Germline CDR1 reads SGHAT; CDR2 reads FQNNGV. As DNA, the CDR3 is TGTGCCAGCAGCTCTCTTTTGAGGACAGTTACTAATGAGCAGTTCTTC. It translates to CASSSLLRTVTNEQFF.

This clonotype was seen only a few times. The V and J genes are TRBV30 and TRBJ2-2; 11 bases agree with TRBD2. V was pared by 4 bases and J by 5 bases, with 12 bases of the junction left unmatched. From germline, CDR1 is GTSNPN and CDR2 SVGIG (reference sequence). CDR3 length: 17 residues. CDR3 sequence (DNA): TGTGCCTGGATGGTCCCCCGTAGCGGGGGGGTTACCGGGGAGCTGTTTTTT. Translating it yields CAWMVPRSGGVTGELFF.

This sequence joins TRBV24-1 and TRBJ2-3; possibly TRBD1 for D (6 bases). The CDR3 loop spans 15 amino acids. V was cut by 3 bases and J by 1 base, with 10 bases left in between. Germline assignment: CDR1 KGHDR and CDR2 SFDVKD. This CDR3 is CATSDTWTGTDTQYF. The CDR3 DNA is TGTGCCACCAGTGATACTTGGACAGGCACAGATACGCAGTATTTT.

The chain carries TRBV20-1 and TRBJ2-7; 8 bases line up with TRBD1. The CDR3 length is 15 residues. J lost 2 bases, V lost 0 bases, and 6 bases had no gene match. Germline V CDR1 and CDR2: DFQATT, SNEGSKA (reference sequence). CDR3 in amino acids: CSARDIRTGTYEQYF. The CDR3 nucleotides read TGCAGTGCTAGAGATATCAGGACAGGGACCTACGAGCAGTACTTC.

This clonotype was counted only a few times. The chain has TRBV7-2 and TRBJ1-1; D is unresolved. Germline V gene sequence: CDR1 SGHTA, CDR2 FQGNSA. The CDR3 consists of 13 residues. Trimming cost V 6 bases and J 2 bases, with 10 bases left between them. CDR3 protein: CASSFGRNTEAFF. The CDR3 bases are TGTGCCAGCAGTTTTGGCAGAAACACTGAAGCTTTCTTT.

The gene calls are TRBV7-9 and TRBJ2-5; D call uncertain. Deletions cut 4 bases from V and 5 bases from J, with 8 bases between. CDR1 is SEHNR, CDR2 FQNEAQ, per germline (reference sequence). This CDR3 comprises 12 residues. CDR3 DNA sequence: TGTGCCAGCAGCTCCAGCTCCGAGACCCAGTACTTC. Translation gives CASSSSSETQYF.

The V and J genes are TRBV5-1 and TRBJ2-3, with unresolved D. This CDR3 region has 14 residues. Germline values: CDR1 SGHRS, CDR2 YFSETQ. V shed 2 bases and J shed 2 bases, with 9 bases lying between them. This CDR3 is CASSFRYLTDTQYF. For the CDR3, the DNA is TGCGCCAGCAGCTTCCGGTATCTCACAGATACGCAGTATTTT.

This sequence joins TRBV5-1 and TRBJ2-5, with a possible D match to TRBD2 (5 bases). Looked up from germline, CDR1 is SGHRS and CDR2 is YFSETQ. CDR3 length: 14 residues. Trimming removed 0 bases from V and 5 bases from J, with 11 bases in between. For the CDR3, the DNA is TGCGCCAGCAGCTTGGACCTTTCGGGGGAGACCCAGTACTTC. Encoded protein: CASSLDLSGETQYF.

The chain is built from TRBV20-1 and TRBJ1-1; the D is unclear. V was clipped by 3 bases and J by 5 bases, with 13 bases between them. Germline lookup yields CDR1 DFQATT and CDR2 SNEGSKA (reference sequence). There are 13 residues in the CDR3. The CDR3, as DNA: TGCAGTGCTAGTAGAGCGGTTGAAACTGAAGCTTTCTTT. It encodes CSASRAVETEAFF.